This TCR beta chain is drawn from a study of PD-L1 blockade in urothelial cancer. Study-wide context: The patients first took atezolizumab around 2014, receiving 1,200 mg intravenously every 3 weeks. Samples came from 3 weeks, at the second dose, and 6 weeks into treatment.

Noted time point: pretreatment peripheral blood. The CDR3 runs to 15 residues. Germline CDR1 reads SGHRS; CDR2 reads YFSETQ. V gave up 1 base and J gave up 1 base, with 11 bases separating them. Produced via immunoSEQ multiplex PCR; TCRdb's table is partial and in-frame only. The profile shows around 130,000 clones, approximately 84% of them singletons. The chain has TRBV5-1 and TRBJ1-1, with D uncertain. The TCR originated in a man aged 50 to 59 with urothelial cancer. Sequencing used PBMCs, obtained around atezolizumab (anti-PD-L1) treatment. The chain's CDR3 is CASSLPGMRNTEAFF. In DNA, the CDR3 is TGCGCCAGCAGCTTGCCGGGAATGCGGAACACTGAAGCTTTCTTT.